The 3 T cell receptor beta chains reported below all come from one sample, sequenced in a study of response to subunit inactivated influenza vaccine. TCRdb reanalysed the RT-PCR reads using MiXCR and keeps one entry per CDR3 protein. This table has under 200,000 distinct CDR3 sequences, about 10% appearing once. This sample comprised CD8+ T cells sorted from PBMCs, obtained around 25 months after vaccination. These receptors were collected from a man aged 50 to 75 who received an inactivated influenza vaccine.

The rearrangement links TRBV5-1 to TRBJ2-7; TRBD1 aligns across 10 bases. The CDR3 has 20 residues. The J segment lost 5 bases and the V segment lost 4 bases, leaving 24 bases of the junction unmatched. CDR1 and CDR2 (germline): SGHRS, YFSETQ. CDR3 protein: CASSGDMNVGQGRTFHEQYF. As DNA, the CDR3 is TGCGCCAGCAGCGGCGATATGAATGTGGGACAGGGGAGGACCTTCCACGAGCAGTACTTC.

There are a few counts of this clonotype. The V gene is TRBV27, the J gene TRBJ2-7; 12 bases map to TRBD2. J was trimmed by 2 bases and V by 4 bases; bases with no gene match: 9. This CDR3 has 17 amino acids. The germline CDR1 and CDR2 sequences are MNHEY and SMNVEV (reference sequence). The CDR3 DNA is TGTGCCAGCAGTTCATGGGCGAGGACTAGCGGGGCCTACGAGCAGTACTTC. The encoded protein is CASSSWARTSGAYEQYF.

This clonotype was recorded a few times. The CDR3 region is CSARDELGGNSYNEQFF. The CDR3 DNA sequence: TGCAGTGCTAGAGATGAGCTAGGAGGGAACTCCTACAATGAGCAGTTCTTC. The chain links TRBV20-1 to TRBJ2-1; TRBD2 might be the D (6 bases). Per the germline V gene, CDR1 is DFQATT and CDR2 is SNEGSKA (reference sequence). V lost 0 bases to trimming and J lost 0 bases, with 15 bases between them. The CDR3 is 17 amino acids.